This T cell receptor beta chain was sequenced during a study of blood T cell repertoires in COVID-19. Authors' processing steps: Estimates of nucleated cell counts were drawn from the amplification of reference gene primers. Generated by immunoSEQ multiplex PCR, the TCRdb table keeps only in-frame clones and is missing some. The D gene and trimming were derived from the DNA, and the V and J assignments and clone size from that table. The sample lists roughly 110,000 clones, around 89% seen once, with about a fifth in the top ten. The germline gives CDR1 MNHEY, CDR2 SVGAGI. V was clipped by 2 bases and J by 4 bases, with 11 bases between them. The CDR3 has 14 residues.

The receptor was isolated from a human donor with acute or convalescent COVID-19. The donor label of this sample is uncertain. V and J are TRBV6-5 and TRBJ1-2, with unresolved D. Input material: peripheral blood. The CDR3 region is CASSYTPTIYGYTF. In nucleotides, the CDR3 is TGTGCCAGCAGTTACACCCCCACTATCTATGGCTACACCTTC.